This T cell receptor (beta chain) stems from a study of T cell repertoires in cytomegalovirus infection. This clonotype was picked up many times. TCRdb passed the reads through MiXCR, listing each CDR3 protein once. The data hold approximately 500,000 distinct CDR3 sequences, with 16% observed a single time. The CDR3 has 14 residues. V was shortened by 3 bases and J by 4 bases, with 12 bases between the two germline ends. CDR1 is SGHAT, CDR2 FQNNGV, per germline. The genes are TRBV11-2 and TRBJ2-5, with TRBD2 as a possible D gene (7 bases). The origin of this receptor is a human donor in good health (CMV status not recorded). Some clones in this sample may be carry-over from other donors' samples. The sample taken for sequencing was CD8+ T cells from PBMCs. This CDR3 reads CASSLGGRRETQYF. Written as DNA, the CDR3 is TGTGCCAGCAGCTTGGGGGGGCGAAGAGAGACCCAGTACTTC.